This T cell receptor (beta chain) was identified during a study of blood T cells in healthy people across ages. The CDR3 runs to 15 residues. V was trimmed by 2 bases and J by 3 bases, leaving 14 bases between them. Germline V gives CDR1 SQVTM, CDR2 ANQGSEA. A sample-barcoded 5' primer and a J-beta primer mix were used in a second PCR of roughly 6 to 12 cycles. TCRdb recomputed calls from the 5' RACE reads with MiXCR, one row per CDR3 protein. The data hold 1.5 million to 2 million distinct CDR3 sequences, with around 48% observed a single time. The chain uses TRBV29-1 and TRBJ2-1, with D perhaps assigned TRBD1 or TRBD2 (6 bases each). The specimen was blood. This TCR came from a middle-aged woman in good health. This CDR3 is CSVERRDTDYNEQFF. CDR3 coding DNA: TGCAGCGTTGAAAGGAGGGACACGGACTACAATGAGCAGTTCTTC.